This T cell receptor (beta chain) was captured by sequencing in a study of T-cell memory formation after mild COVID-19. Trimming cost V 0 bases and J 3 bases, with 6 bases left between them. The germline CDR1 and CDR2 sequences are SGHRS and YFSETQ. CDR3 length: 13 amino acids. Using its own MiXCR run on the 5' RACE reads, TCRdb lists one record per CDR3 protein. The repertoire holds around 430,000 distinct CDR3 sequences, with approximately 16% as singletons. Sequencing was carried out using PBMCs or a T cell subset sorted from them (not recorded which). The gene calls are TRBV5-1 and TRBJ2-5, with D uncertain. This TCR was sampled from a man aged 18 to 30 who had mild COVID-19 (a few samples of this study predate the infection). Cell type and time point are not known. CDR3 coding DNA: TGCGCCAGCAGCTTGGCCACCAAAGAGACCCAGTACTTC. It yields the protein CASSLATKETQYF.